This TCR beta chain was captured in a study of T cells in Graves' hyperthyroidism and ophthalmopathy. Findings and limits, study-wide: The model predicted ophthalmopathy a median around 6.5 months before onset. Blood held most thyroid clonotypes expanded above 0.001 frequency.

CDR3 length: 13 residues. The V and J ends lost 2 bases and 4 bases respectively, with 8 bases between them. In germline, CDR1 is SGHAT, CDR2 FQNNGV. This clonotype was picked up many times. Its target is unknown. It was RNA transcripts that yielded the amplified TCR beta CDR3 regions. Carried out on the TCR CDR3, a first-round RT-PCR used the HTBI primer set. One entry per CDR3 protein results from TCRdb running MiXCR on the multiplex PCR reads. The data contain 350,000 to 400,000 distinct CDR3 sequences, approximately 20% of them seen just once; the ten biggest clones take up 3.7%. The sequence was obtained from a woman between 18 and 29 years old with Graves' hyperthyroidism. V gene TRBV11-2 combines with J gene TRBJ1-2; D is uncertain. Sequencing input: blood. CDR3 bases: TGTGCCAGCAGCTTACGGGGTTCCTATGGCTACACCTTC. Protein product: CASSLRGSYGYTF. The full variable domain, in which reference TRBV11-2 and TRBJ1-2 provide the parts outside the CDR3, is EAGVAQSPRYKIIEKRQSVAFWCNPISGHATLYWYQQILGQGPKLLIQFQNNGVVDDSQLPKDRFSAERLKGVDSTLKIQPAKLEDSAVYLCASSLRGSYGYTFGSGTRLTVV.